This TCR beta chain was captured by sequencing in a study of human T cells and chemical hapten exposure. This clonotype has only a few counts. CDR1 MNHEY and CDR2 SVGEGT come from the germline V gene. This CDR3 region has 15 residues. V lost 6 bases, J lost 7 bases, and 19 bases lay in between. Each CDR3 protein is one row after TCRdb ran MiXCR on the RACE reads. Among 35,000 to 50,000 distinct CDR3 sequences listed, 3.5% to 4.5% were seen once. As to time point: healthy volunteer bleed at 2 weeks. Whole blood that had not been fractionated was the source of extracted total RNA. Sequencing used whole blood. The genes are TRBV6-2 or TRBV6-3 and TRBJ1-5; D is possibly TRBD1 (5 bases). The clonotype comes from a female donor in good health. Some clones in this sample may be carry-over from other donors' samples. CDR3 sequence: CASSLRGAGRQPQHF. The CDR3 DNA is TGTGCCAGCAGCCTCCGTGGGGCTGGGAGGCAGCCCCAGCATTTT.